These T cell receptor beta chains were read from a single sample in a study of blood T cell repertoires in COVID-19. The protocol was immunoSEQ multiplex PCR, while the TCRdb copy is restricted to in-frame clones and leaves out a portion. Counted here are 500,000 or so clones, roughly 87% occurring once; the ten biggest clones make up approximately 0.7%. The sequencing sample was made of PBMCs or T cells enriched from blood (not recorded which). Receptors were obtained from a woman in her late teens or twenties who had recovered from COVID-19. Both conserved end residues are part of each CDR3. A D gene is named only where the DNA matches it firmly. Clone sizes are given selectively: once, few, many, or a class where the clone is expanded.

D gene: TRBD1
V gene: TRBV7-8
J gene: TRBJ2-5
clone size: NA
CDR3 protein: CASSWGTGGKTQYF
CDR3 DNA: TGTGCCAGCAGCTGGGGGACAGGGGGAAAGACCCAGTACTTC

D gene: NA
V gene: TRBV30
J gene: TRBJ1-1
clone size: NA
CDR3 protein: CAWSMQGEAFF
CDR3 DNA: TGTGCCTGGAGTATGCAGGGTGAAGCTTTCTTT

D gene: NA
V gene: TRBV19
J gene: TRBJ2-2
clone size: NA
CDR3 protein: CASSVTRETGELFF
CDR3 DNA: TGTGCCAGTAGTGTTACAAGGGAGACCGGGGAGCTGTTTTTT

D gene: NA
V gene: TRBV3-1/TRBV3-2
J gene: TRBJ2-7
clone size: NA
CDR3 protein: CASSQEWRAEQYF
CDR3 DNA: TGTGCCAGCAGCCAAGAATGGAGGGCCGAGCAGTACTTC

D gene: NA
V gene: TRBV12-3/TRBV12-4
J gene: TRBJ2-2
clone size: NA
CDR3 protein: CASTWRAGELFF
CDR3 DNA: TGTGCCAGCACCTGGCGGGCCGGGGAGCTGTTTTTT

D gene: NA
V gene: TRBV10-3
J gene: TRBJ2-5
clone size: NA
CDR3 protein: CATRDRGREGETQYF
CDR3 DNA: TGTGCAACCAGAGACAGGGGGCGGGAGGGGGAGACCCAGTACTTC

D gene: NA
V gene: TRBV30
J gene: TRBJ2-2
clone size: NA
CDR3 protein: CAWSVSYTGELFF
CDR3 DNA: TGTGCCTGGAGTGTATCCTACACCGGGGAGCTGTTTTTT

D gene: TRBD1
V gene: TRBV28
J gene: TRBJ1-1
clone size: once
CDR3 protein: CASGTGGKTEAFF
CDR3 DNA: TGTGCCAGCGGGACAGGGGGTAAGACTGAAGCTTTCTTT

D gene: TRBD1
V gene: TRBV5-1
J gene: TRBJ1-2
clone size: NA
CDR3 protein: CASSPLELTGGGYTF
CDR3 DNA: TGCGCCAGCAGCCCCCTAGAATTGACAGGGGGCGGCTACACCTTC

D gene: NA
V gene: TRBV9
J gene: TRBJ1-1
clone size: NA
CDR3 protein: CASSETGLRSGEAFF
CDR3 DNA: TGTGCCAGCAGCGAGACAGGACTCCGGTCCGGTGAAGCTTTCTTT

D gene: NA
V gene: TRBV23-1
J gene: TRBJ2-7
clone size: NA
CDR3 protein: CASSPQTENYEQYF
CDR3 DNA: TGCGCCAGCAGTCCTCAGACAGAAAATTACGAGCAGTACTTC

D gene: NA
V gene: TRBV15
J gene: TRBJ2-3
clone size: few
CDR3 protein: CATSERRGDTQYF
CDR3 DNA: TGTGCCACCAGCGAGAGGCGGGGAGATACGCAGTATTTT

D gene: NA
V gene: TRBV7-9
J gene: TRBJ2-2
clone size: NA
CDR3 protein: CASSARGTGELFF
CDR3 DNA: TGTGCCAGCAGCGCCAGGGGCACCGGGGAGCTGTTTTTT

D gene: TRBD2
V gene: TRBV18
J gene: TRBJ2-7
clone size: NA
CDR3 protein: CASSPRAGAGGEEQYF
CDR3 DNA: TGTGCCAGCTCACCGCGAGCGGGGGCTGGGGGGGAGGAGCAGTACTTC

D gene: TRBD2
V gene: TRBV4-1
J gene: TRBJ2-3
clone size: NA
CDR3 protein: CASSQISGGRATDTQYF
CDR3 DNA: TGCGCCAGCAGCCAGATTAGCGGGGGGCGGGCAACAGATACGCAGTATTTT

D gene: NA
V gene: TRBV6-5
J gene: TRBJ1-6
clone size: NA
CDR3 protein: CATRGVLDNSPLHF
CDR3 DNA: TGTGCCACCCGGGGGGTGCTGGATAATTCACCCCTCCACTTT

D gene: NA
V gene: TRBV30
J gene: TRBJ1-1
clone size: NA
CDR3 protein: CAWSRGKTEAFF
CDR3 DNA: TGTGCCTGGAGCAGGGGTAAGACTGAAGCTTTCTTT

D gene: TRBD1
V gene: TRBV28
J gene: TRBJ1-1
clone size: NA
CDR3 protein: CASRRQGIIGAFF
CDR3 DNA: TGTGCCAGCAGGAGACAGGGAATAATCGGAGCTTTCTTT

D gene: NA
V gene: TRBV6-6
J gene: TRBJ1-5
clone size: NA
CDR3 protein: CASLQAGFNSNQPQHF
CDR3 DNA: TGTGCCAGCTTACAAGCAGGTTTCAATAGCAATCAGCCCCAGCATTTT

D gene: TRBD2
V gene: TRBV13
J gene: TRBJ2-3
clone size: NA
CDR3 protein: CASISGLGPTDTQYF
CDR3 DNA: TGTGCCAGCATCTCGGGACTAGGGCCAACAGATACGCAGTATTTT

D gene: NA
V gene: TRBV5-5
J gene: TRBJ2-1
clone size: NA
CDR3 protein: CASSLEGDSYNEQFF
CDR3 DNA: TGTGCCAGCAGCTTGGAAGGGGACTCCTACAATGAGCAGTTCTTC

D gene: NA
V gene: TRBV2
J gene: TRBJ2-5
clone size: NA
CDR3 protein: CASGEDGGTQYF
CDR3 DNA: TGTGCCAGCGGGGAGGACGGAGGGACCCAGTACTTC

D gene: NA
V gene: TRBV5-1
J gene: TRBJ2-3
clone size: NA
CDR3 protein: CASSLVTGGGADTQYF
CDR3 DNA: TGCGCCAGCAGCTTGGTCACGGGGGGCGGGGCAGATACGCAGTATTTT

D gene: NA
V gene: TRBV7-2
J gene: TRBJ2-1
clone size: NA
CDR3 protein: CASSLSIRGLTYNEQFF
CDR3 DNA: TGTGCCAGCAGCTTATCCATAAGGGGGTTAACCTACAATGAGCAGTTCTTC

D gene: NA
V gene: TRBV30
J gene: TRBJ1-1
clone size: NA
CDR3 protein: CAWGWGGTEAFF
CDR3 DNA: TGTGCCTGGGGTTGGGGGGGCACTGAAGCTTTCTTT

D gene: NA
V gene: TRBV5-4
J gene: TRBJ2-7
clone size: NA
CDR3 protein: CASSFLDRTYEQYF
CDR3 DNA: TGTGCCAGCAGCTTCCTGGACAGAACCTACGAGCAGTACTTC

D gene: TRBD2
V gene: TRBV28
J gene: TRBJ2-5
clone size: NA
CDR3 protein: CASTAWGGRETQYF
CDR3 DNA: TGTGCCAGCACCGCCTGGGGGGGACGGGAGACCCAGTACTTC

D gene: TRBD1
V gene: TRBV11-2
J gene: TRBJ1-2
clone size: NA
CDR3 protein: CASSSSRGLYGYTF
CDR3 DNA: TGTGCCAGCAGCTCCTCCAGGGGGCTGTATGGCTACACCTTC

D gene: NA
V gene: TRBV19
J gene: TRBJ1-5
clone size: NA
CDR3 protein: CASNDPGGQGNQPQHF
CDR3 DNA: TGTGCCAGTAACGACCCGGGAGGGCAGGGCAATCAGCCCCAGCATTTT

D gene: TRBD1
V gene: TRBV30
J gene: TRBJ1-6
clone size: NA
CDR3 protein: CAWSVDRATSPLHF
CDR3 DNA: TGTGCCTGGAGTGTAGACAGGGCGACATCACCCCTCCACTTT

D gene: NA
V gene: TRBV15
J gene: TRBJ1-4
clone size: many
CDR3 protein: CATSRGLEGGNEKLFF
CDR3 DNA: TGTGCCACCAGCAGAGGGTTAGAGGGAGGAAATGAAAAACTGTTTTTT

D gene: TRBD2
V gene: TRBV5-1
J gene: TRBJ2-5
clone size: NA
CDR3 protein: CASSAGASGGIQETQYF
CDR3 DNA: TGCGCCAGCTCCGCCGGCGCCAGCGGGGGGATACAAGAGACCCAGTACTTC

D gene: NA
V gene: TRBV7-3
J gene: TRBJ1-2
clone size: NA
CDR3 protein: CASSLTANEDGYTF
CDR3 DNA: TGTGCCAGCAGCTTAACGGCCAATGAGGATGGCTACACCTTC

D gene: NA
V gene: TRBV7-8
J gene: TRBJ2-7
clone size: NA
CDR3 protein: CASSSRGDGPKQYF
CDR3 DNA: TGTGCCAGCAGCTCCCGCGGGGATGGACCGAAGCAGTACTTC

D gene: NA
V gene: TRBV4-2
J gene: TRBJ2-2
clone size: NA
CDR3 protein: CASSQLASQGGGELFF
CDR3 DNA: TGTGCCAGCAGCCAACTGGCCTCCCAGGGTGGCGGGGAGCTGTTTTTT

D gene: TRBD2
V gene: TRBV7-3
J gene: TRBJ2-3
clone size: NA
CDR3 protein: CASSPGGGDTQYF
CDR3 DNA: TGTGCCAGCAGCCCGGGGGGGGGCGATACGCAGTATTTT

D gene: NA
V gene: TRBV19
J gene: TRBJ2-1
clone size: NA
CDR3 protein: CASSMGRGSQGIDEQFF
CDR3 DNA: TGTGCCAGTAGTATGGGTCGAGGGAGCCAGGGGATCGATGAGCAGTTCTTC

D gene: TRBD1
V gene: TRBV5-6
J gene: TRBJ2-4
clone size: NA
CDR3 protein: CASSLFETGVDKNIQYF
CDR3 DNA: TGTGCCAGCAGCTTGTTTGAGACAGGGGTTGACAAAAACATTCAGTACTTC

D gene: NA
V gene: TRBV3-1/TRBV3-2
J gene: TRBJ1-1
clone size: NA
CDR3 protein: CASSPGTLNTEAFF
CDR3 DNA: TGTGCCAGCAGCCCAGGGACATTGAACACTGAAGCTTTCTTT

D gene: TRBD1
V gene: TRBV5-1
J gene: TRBJ2-7
clone size: NA
CDR3 protein: CASSLGQGSTFPKYEQYF
CDR3 DNA: TGCGCCAGCAGCTTAGGACAGGGGAGCACGTTCCCGAAATACGAGCAGTACTTC

D gene: NA
V gene: TRBV21-1
J gene: TRBJ2-3
clone size: NA
CDR3 protein: CASNPLNAISSPTDTQYF
CDR3 DNA: TGTGCCAGCAACCCCCTTAATGCGATCTCTAGTCCAACAGATACGCAGTATTTT

D gene: NA
V gene: TRBV29-1
J gene: TRBJ1-4
clone size: NA
CDR3 protein: CSVGEGGPLQKLFF
CDR3 DNA: TGCAGCGTTGGAGAGGGCGGGCCGTTACAGAAACTGTTTTTT

D gene: NA
V gene: TRBV5-1
J gene: TRBJ2-3
clone size: NA
CDR3 protein: CASSLAAGASTDTQYF
CDR3 DNA: TGCGCCAGCAGCTTGGCCGCGGGGGCGAGCACAGATACGCAGTATTTT

D gene: NA
V gene: TRBV5-1
J gene: TRBJ1-1
clone size: once
CDR3 protein: CASSLNSGTEAFF
CDR3 DNA: TGCGCCAGCAGCTTGAACTCGGGGACTGAAGCTTTCTTT

D gene: TRBD1
V gene: TRBV30
J gene: TRBJ1-6
clone size: once
CDR3 protein: CAWSGDRGSPLHF
CDR3 DNA: TGTGCCTGGAGTGGGGACAGGGGTTCACCCCTCCACTTT

D gene: TRBD1
V gene: TRBV19
J gene: TRBJ1-2
clone size: NA
CDR3 protein: CASTLYPRQGPNYGYTF
CDR3 DNA: TGTGCCAGTACCCTATATCCCAGACAGGGACCTAACTATGGCTACACCTTC

D gene: TRBD1
V gene: TRBV29-1
J gene: TRBJ2-3
clone size: NA
CDR3 protein: CSVAGTEITDTQYF
CDR3 DNA: TGCAGCGTCGCCGGGACAGAAATCACAGATACGCAGTATTTT

D gene: NA
V gene: TRBV5-1
J gene: TRBJ2-5
clone size: NA
CDR3 protein: CASSLGWGSGETQYF
CDR3 DNA: TGCGCCAGCAGCTTGGGATGGGGTTCAGGGGAGACCCAGTACTTC

D gene: TRBD1
V gene: TRBV6-1
J gene: TRBJ1-2
clone size: few
CDR3 protein: CASSERDRVYYGYTF
CDR3 DNA: TGTGCCAGCAGTGAAAGGGACAGGGTGTACTATGGCTACACCTTC

D gene: NA
V gene: TRBV30
J gene: TRBJ1-2
clone size: NA
CDR3 protein: CAWSGGPGYTF
CDR3 DNA: TGTGCCTGGAGTGGAGGGCCGGGCTACACCTTC

D gene: NA
V gene: TRBV3-1/TRBV3-2
J gene: TRBJ2-1
clone size: NA
CDR3 protein: CASSLRINEQFF
CDR3 DNA: TGTGCCAGCAGCCTGAGGATAAATGAGCAGTTCTTC

D gene: NA
V gene: TRBV2
J gene: TRBJ1-2
clone size: NA
CDR3 protein: CASSEWTEYGYTF
CDR3 DNA: TGTGCCAGCAGTGAATGGACAGAGTATGGCTACACCTTC

D gene: TRBD1
V gene: TRBV6-5
J gene: TRBJ1-1
clone size: NA
CDR3 protein: CASSLLGQVTEAFF
CDR3 DNA: TGTGCCAGCAGTCTACTTGGACAGGTCACTGAAGCTTTCTTT

D gene: NA
V gene: TRBV5-1
J gene: TRBJ1-1
clone size: NA
CDR3 protein: CASRKQGGGTEAFF
CDR3 DNA: TGCGCCAGCAGAAAGCAGGGAGGGGGAACTGAAGCTTTCTTT

D gene: TRBD1
V gene: TRBV5-8
J gene: TRBJ2-3
clone size: NA
CDR3 protein: CASSLTGSGGSDTQYF
CDR3 DNA: TGTGCCAGCAGCTTAACCGGGTCAGGGGGATCAGATACGCAGTATTTT

D gene: TRBD1
V gene: TRBV20-1
J gene: TRBJ2-1
clone size: NA
CDR3 protein: CSASEDRGNEQFF
CDR3 DNA: TGCAGTGCTAGTGAGGACAGGGGCAATGAGCAGTTCTTC

D gene: NA
V gene: TRBV12-3/TRBV12-4
J gene: TRBJ2-1
clone size: NA
CDR3 protein: CASSLEGEDEQFF
CDR3 DNA: TGTGCCAGCAGTTTAGAGGGGGAAGATGAGCAGTTCTTC